A selection of T cell receptor beta chains follows, all from one sample in a study of CD8+ T cells in alopecia areata. Data came from immunoSEQ multiplex PCR; TCRdb stores just in-frame clones and leaves some out. Among under 350,000 clones listed, 58% were seen once. This specimen consisted of CD4+ T cells sorted from blood, obtained at week 24, from a patient treated with tofacitinib. These receptors came from a human donor with alopecia areata. CDR3s include the opening cysteine and the closing phenylalanine or tryptophan. A D gene is named only where the DNA matches it firmly. Some rows mark clone size as missing; the rest say once, few, many or name a class of expanded clone.

V,size,J,D,DNA,CDR3
TRBV27,few,TRBJ1-4,.,TGTGCCAGCAGCAGGTGGGCCGGTGAAAAACTGTTTTTT,CASSRWAGEKLFF
TRBV4-3,.,TRBJ2-3,TRBD1,TGCGCCAGCAGCCTGAACTGGGAGGGACAGGGGAGCACAGATACGCAGTATTTT,CASSLNWEGQGSTDTQYF
TRBV15,once,TRBJ2-3,.,TGTGCCACCAGCAGGGAAACTTCAGCTACGCAGTATTTT,CATSRETSATQYF
TRBV7-8,.,TRBJ2-5,.,TGTGCCAGCAGCTTCCGGGACTACCAAGAGACCCAGTACTTC,CASSFRDYQETQYF
TRBV2,.,TRBJ2-3,TRBD1,TGTGCCAGCAGTCCGGGACAGCCCGGCACAGATACGCAGTATTTT,CASSPGQPGTDTQYF
TRBV7-2,.,TRBJ2-1,TRBD2,TGTGCCAGCAGCTATAGCGGGAGCTCCTACAATGAGCAGTTCTTC,CASSYSGSSYNEQFF
TRBV5-6,.,TRBJ1-2,.,TGTGCCAGCAGCTTACCCGGGACCAACTATGGCTACACCTTC,CASSLPGTNYGYTF
TRBV6-5,.,TRBJ1-5,.,TGTGCCACAATGCCGACGGGAGGGGGCAATCAGCCCCAGCATTTT,CATMPTGGGNQPQHF
TRBV2,.,TRBJ2-1,TRBD1,TGTGCCAGCAGTGAACCTTCGGGACAGGGGGCGGCGGGGGCCTCCTACAATGAGCAGTTCTTC,CASSEPSGQGAAGASYNEQFF
TRBV7-2,few,TRBJ2-4,.,TGTGCCAGCAGCTCCCACAGGTCCATTCAGTACTTC,CASSSHRSIQYF
TRBV2,.,TRBJ1-1,.,TGTGCCAGCAGTCAGATGAACACTGAAGCTTTCTTT,CASSQMNTEAFF
TRBV25-1,.,TRBJ1-1,TRBD1,TGTGCCAGCCTCTTCGGGACAGGGACTGAAGCTTTCTTT,CASLFGTGTEAFF
TRBV30,once,TRBJ1-4,.,TGTGCCTGGAGTCGAAGACGACGAGGCGAAAAACTGTTTTTT,CAWSRRRRGEKLFF
TRBV2,.,TRBJ2-5,.,TGTGCCAGCTTAACTGAAGGGCAGGAGACCCAGTACTTC,CASLTEGQETQYF
TRBV2,.,TRBJ1-2,TRBD1,TGTGCCAGCAGTCCGGACAGGGGTCATGGCTACACCTTC,CASSPDRGHGYTF
TRBV5-1,few,TRBJ2-7,.,TGCGCCAGCAGCTTGGTTGGGGGCCACGAGCAGTACTTC,CASSLVGGHEQYF
TRBV28,few,TRBJ2-1,.,TGTGCAGCCGGGCGGAATGAGCAGTTCTTC,CAAGRNEQFF
TRBV30,.,TRBJ2-1,TRBD2,TGTGCCTGGAGTGTTGTTAGCGGGGGGGCTACGAACAATGAGCAGTTCTTC,CAWSVVSGGATNNEQFF
TRBV2,.,TRBJ2-1,.,TGTGCCAGCAGCGATCCGGGACATGAAAATGAGCAGTTCTTC,CASSDPGHENEQFF
TRBV27,.,TRBJ2-7,.,TGTGCCAGCAGCCACGCAGGGTCCGAGCAGTACTTC,CASSHAGSEQYF
TRBV2,.,TRBJ2-5,.,TGTGCCAGCACATCGTGGGCAGAAGAGACCCAGTACTTC,CASTSWAEETQYF
TRBV2,.,TRBJ1-1,TRBD1,TGTGCCAGCGACCGGGACAGGGCCCACTCTGAAGCTTTCTTT,CASDRDRAHSEAFF
TRBV10-3,.,TRBJ2-1,.,TGTGCCATCAGTGAGTTAGTTAGGGAGCAGTTCTTC,CAISELVREQFF
TRBV2,.,TRBJ1-2,TRBD1,TGTGCCACCGGACAGGGCTATGGCTACACCTTC,CATGQGYGYTF
TRBV25-1,.,TRBJ1-2,TRBD1,TGTGCCAGCAGTGAACGGGGGACAGCTCTCGGCTACACCTTC,CASSERGTALGYTF
TRBV19,.,TRBJ1-2,.,TGTGCCAGTAGTATGGTCGGGTCCGCTAACTATGGCTACACCTTC,CASSMVGSANYGYTF
TRBV28,.,TRBJ2-3,.,TGTGCCAGCGGGATGGCTAGCACAGATACGCAGTATTTT,CASGMASTDTQYF
TRBV30,few,TRBJ1-2,TRBD1,TGTGCCGGGGGACAGGGGACTGACTATGGCTACACCTTC,CAGGQGTDYGYTF
TRBV4-3,.,TRBJ2-4,TRBD2,TGCGCCAGCAGCCAAGACAGCCCACTAGCGGGGGGGCGGAACATTCAGTACTTC,CASSQDSPLAGGRNIQYF